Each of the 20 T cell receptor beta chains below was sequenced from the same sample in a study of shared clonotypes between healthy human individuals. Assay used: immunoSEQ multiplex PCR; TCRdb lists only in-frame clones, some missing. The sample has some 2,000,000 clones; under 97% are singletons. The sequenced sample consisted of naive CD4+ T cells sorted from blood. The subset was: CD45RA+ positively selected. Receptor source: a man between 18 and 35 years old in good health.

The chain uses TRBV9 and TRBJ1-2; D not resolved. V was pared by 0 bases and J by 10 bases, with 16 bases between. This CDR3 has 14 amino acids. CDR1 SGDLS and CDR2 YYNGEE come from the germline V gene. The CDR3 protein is CASSVERGGQSYTF. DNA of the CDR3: TGTGCCAGCAGCGTAGAACGAGGAGGTCAATCCTACACCTTC.

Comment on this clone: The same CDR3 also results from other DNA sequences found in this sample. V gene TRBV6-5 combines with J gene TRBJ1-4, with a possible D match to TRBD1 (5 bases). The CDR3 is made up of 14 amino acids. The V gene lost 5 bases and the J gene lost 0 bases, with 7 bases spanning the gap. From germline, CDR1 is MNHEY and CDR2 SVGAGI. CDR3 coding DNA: TGTGCCAGCAGTCCGACAGCAACTAATGAAAAACTGTTTTTT. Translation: CASSPTATNEKLFF.

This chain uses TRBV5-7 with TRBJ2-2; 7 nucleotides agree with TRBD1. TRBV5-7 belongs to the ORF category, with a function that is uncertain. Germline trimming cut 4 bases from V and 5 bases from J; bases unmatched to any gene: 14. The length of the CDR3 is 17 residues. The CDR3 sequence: CASSGIYRGPGTGELFF. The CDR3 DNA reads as TGTGCCAGCAGCGGAATCTACAGGGGACCTGGGACCGGGGAGCTGTTTTTT.

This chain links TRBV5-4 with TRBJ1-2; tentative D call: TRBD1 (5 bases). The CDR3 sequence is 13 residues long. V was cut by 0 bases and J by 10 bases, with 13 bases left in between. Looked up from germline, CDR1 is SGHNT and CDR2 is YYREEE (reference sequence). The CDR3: CASSLAREFDYTF. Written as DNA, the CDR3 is TGTGCCAGCAGCTTGGCCAGGGAGTTTGACTACACCTTC.

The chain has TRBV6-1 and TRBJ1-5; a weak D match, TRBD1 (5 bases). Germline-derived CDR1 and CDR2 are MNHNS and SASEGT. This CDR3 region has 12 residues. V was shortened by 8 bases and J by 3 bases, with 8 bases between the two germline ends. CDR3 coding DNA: TGTGCCAGCCAGGGCCCCAATCAGCCCCAGCATTTT. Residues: CASQGPNQPQHF.

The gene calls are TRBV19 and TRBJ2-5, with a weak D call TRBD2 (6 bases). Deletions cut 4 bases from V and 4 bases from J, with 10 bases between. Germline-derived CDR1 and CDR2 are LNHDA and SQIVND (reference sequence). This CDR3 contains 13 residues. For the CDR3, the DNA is TGTGCCAGTAGTAATCTCGGGGGAGAGACCCAGTACTTC. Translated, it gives CASSNLGGETQYF. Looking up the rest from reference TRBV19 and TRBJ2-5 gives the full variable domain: DGGITQSPKYLFRKEGQNVTLSCEQNLNHDAMYWYRQDPGQGLRLIYYSQIVNDFQKGDIAEGYSVSREKKESFPLTVTSAQKNPTAFYLCASSNLGGETQYFGPGTRLLVL.

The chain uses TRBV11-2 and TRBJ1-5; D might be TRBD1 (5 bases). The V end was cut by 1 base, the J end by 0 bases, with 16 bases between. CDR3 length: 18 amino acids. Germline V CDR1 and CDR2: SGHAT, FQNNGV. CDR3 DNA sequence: TGTGCCAGCAGCTTAGGGGACGTAGGATGGGATAGCAATCAGCCCCAGCATTTT. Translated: CASSLGDVGWDSNQPQHF.

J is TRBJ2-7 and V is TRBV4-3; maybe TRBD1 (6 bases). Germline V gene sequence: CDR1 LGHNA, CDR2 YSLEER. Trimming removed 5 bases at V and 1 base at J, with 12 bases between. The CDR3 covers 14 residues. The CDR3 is CASSADRLSYEQYF. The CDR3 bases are TGCGCCAGCAGCGCAGACAGGTTGTCCTACGAGCAGTACTTC.

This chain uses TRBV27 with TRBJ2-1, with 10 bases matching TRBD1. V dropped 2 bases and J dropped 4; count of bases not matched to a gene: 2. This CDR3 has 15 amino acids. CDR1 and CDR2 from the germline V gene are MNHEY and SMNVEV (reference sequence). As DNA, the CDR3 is TGTGCCAGCAGTTTAGAGGGACAGGGGTACAATGAGCAGTTCTTC. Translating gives CASSLEGQGYNEQFF.

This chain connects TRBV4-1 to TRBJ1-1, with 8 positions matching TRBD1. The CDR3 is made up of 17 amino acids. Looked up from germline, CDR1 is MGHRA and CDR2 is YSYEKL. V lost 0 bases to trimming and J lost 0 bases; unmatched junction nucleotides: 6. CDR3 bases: TGCGCCAGCAGCCAAGATCCCAGGGGGCCAATGAACACTGAAGCTTTCTTT. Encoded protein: CASSQDPRGPMNTEAFF.

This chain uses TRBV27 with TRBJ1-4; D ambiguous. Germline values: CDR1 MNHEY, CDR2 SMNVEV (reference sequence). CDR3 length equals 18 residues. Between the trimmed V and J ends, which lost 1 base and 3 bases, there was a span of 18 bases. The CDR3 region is CASSLYRNSGRPNEKLFF. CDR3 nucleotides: TGTGCCAGCAGTTTATATAGGAATTCGGGCAGGCCTAATGAAAAACTGTTTTTT.

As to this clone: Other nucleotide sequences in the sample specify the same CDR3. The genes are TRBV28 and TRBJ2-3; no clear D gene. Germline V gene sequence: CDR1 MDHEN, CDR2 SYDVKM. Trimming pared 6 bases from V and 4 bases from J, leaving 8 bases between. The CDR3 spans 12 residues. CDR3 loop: CASSLRADTQYF. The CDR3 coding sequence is TGTGCCAGCAGCTTAAGGGCAGATACGCAGTATTTT. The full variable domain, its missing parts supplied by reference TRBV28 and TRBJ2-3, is DVKVTQSSRYLVKRTGEKVFLECVQDMDHENMFWYRQDPGLGLRLIYFSYDVKMKEKGDIPEGYSVSREKKERFSLILESASTNQTSMYLCASSLRADTQYFGPGTRLTVL.

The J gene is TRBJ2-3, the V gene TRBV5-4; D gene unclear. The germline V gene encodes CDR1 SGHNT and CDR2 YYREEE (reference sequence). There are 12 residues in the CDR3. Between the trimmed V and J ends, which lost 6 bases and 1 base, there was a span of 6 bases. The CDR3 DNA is TGTGCCAGCAACGGGCGCACAGATACGCAGTATTTT. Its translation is CASNGRTDTQYF.

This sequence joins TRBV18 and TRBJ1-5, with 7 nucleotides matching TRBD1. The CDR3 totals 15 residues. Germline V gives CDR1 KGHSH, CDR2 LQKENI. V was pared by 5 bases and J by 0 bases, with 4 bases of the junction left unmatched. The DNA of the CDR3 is TGTGCCAGCTCATCGGGACAGAATAGCAATCAGCCCCAGCATTTT. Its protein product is CASSSGQNSNQPQHF. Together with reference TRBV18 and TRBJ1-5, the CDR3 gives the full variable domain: NAGVMQNPRHLVRRRGQEARLRCSPMKGHSHVYWYRQLPEEGLKFMVYLQKENIIDESGMPKERFSAEFPKEGPSILRIQQVVRGDSAAYFCASSSGQNSNQPQHFGDGTRLSIL.

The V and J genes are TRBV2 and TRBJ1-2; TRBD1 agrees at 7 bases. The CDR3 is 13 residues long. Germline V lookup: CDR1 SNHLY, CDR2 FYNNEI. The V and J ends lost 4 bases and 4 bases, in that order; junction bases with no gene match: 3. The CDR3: CASSGQGLYGYTF. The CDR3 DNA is TGTGCCAGCAGTGGACAGGGCCTCTATGGCTACACCTTC.

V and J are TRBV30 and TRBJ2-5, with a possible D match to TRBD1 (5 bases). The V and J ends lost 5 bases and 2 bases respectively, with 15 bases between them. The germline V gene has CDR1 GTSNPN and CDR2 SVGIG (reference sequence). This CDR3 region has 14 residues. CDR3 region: CAWGAGRSQETQYF. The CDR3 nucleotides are TGTGCCTGGGGGGCCGGACGGTCACAAGAGACCCAGTACTTC.

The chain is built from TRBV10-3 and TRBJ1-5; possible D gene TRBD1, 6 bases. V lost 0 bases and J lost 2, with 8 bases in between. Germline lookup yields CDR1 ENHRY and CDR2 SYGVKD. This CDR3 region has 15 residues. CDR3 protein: CAISESDRRNQPQHF. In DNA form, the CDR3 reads TGTGCCATCAGTGAGTCGGACAGACGCAATCAGCCCCAGCATTTT.

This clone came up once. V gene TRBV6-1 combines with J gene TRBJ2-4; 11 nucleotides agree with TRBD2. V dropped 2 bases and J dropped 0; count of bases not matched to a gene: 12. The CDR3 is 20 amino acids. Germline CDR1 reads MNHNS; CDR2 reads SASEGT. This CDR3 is CASSEMGRTSGSLAKNIQYF. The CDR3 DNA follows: TGTGCCAGCAGTGAAATGGGGAGGACTAGCGGGTCACTAGCCAAAAACATTCAGTACTTC.

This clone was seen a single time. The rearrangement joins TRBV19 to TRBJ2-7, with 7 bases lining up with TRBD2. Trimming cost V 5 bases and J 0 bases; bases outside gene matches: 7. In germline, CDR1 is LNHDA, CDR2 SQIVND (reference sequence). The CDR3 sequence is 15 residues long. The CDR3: CASSRASGVSYEQYF. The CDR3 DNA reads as TGTGCCAGTAGTCGGGCTAGCGGCGTCTCCTACGAGCAGTACTTC.

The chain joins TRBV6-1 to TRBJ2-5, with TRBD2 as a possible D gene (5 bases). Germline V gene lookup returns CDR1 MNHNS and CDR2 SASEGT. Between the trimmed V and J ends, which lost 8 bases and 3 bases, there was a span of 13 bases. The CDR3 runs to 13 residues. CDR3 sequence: CASRRQTEETQYF. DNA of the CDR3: TGTGCCAGCCGGAGGCAAACTGAAGAGACCCAGTACTTC.